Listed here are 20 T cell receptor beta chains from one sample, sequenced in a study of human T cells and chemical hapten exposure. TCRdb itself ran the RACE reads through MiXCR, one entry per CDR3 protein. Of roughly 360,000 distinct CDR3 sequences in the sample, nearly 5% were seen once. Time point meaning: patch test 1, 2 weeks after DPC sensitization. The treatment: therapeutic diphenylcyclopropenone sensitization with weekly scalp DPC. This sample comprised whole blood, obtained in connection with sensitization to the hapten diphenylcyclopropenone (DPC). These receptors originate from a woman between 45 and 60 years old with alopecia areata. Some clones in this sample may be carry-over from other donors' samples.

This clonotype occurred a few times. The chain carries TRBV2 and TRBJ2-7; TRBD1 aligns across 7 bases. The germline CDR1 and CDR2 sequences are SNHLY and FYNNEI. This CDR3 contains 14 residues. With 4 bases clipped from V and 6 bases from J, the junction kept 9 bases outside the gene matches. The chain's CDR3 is CASSGQGVFLEQYF. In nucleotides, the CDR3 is TGTGCCAGCAGTGGTCAGGGGGTATTCCTCGAGCAGTACTTC.

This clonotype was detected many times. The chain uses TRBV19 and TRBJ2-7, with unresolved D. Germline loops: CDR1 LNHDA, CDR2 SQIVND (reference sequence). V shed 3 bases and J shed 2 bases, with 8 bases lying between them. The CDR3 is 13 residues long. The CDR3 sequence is CASSIEATYEQYF. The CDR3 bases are TGTGCCAGTAGTATTGAAGCGACCTACGAGCAGTACTTC.

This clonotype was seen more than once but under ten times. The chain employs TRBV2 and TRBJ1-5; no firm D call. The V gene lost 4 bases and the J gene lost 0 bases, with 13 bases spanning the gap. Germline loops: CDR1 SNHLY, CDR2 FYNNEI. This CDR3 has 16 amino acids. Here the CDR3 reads CASSGSTVHSNQPQHF. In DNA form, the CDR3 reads TGTGCCAGCAGTGGTTCTACAGTCCATAGCAATCAGCCCCAGCATTTT.

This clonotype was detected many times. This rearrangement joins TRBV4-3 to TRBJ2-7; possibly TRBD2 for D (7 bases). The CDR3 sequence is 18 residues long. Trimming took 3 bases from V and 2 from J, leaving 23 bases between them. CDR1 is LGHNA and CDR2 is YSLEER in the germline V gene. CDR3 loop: CASSQLRGGGPKAYEQYF. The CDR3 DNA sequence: TGCGCCAGCAGCCAGCTAAGGGGGGGAGGGCCTAAGGCCTACGAGCAGTACTTC.

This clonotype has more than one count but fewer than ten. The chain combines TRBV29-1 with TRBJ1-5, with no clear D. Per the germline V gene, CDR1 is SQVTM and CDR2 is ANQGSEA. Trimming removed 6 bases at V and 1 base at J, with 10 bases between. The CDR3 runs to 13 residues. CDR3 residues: CSVGPGSNQPQHF. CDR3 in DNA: TGCAGCGTCGGTCCGGGGAGCAATCAGCCCCAGCATTTT.

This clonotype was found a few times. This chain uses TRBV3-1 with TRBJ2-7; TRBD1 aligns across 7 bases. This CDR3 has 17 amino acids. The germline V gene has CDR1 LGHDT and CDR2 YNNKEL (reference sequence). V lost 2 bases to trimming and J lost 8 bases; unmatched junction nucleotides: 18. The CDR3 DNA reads TGTGCCAGCAGCCAATTAAACCACCGGGACAGCCGCTATCAGCAGTACTTC. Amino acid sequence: CASSQLNHRDSRYQQYF.

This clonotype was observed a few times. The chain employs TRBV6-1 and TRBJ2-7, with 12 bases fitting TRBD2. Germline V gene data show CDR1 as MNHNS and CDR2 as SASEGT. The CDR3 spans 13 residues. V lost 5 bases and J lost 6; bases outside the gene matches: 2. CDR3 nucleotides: TGTGCCAGCAGTCTAGCGGGGGGGCCCGAGCAGTACTTC. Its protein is CASSLAGGPEQYF.

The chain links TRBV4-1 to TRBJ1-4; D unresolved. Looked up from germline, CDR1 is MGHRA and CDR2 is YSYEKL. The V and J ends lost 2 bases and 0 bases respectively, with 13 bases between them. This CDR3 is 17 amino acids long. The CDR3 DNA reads TGCGCCAGCAGCCAAAATCAGATCAGGACAACTAATGAAAAACTGTTTTTT. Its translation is CASSQNQIRTTNEKLFF.

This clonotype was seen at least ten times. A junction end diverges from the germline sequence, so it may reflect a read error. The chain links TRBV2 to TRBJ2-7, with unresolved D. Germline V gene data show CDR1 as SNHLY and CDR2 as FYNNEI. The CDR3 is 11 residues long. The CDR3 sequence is CASSENYEQYF. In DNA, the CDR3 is TGCGCCAGCAGCGAAAACTACGAGCAGTACTTC.

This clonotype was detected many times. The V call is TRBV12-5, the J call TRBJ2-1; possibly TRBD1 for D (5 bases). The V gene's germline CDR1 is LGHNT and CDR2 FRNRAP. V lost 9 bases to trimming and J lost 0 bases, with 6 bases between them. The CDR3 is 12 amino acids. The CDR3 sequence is CASGHSYNEQFF. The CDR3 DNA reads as TGTGCTAGCGGACACTCCTACAATGAGCAGTTCTTC.

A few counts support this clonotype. The CDR3 protein is CASSPPGGGNSPLHF. CDR3 sequence (DNA): TGTGCCAGCAGCCCACCAGGGGGCGGGAATTCACCCCTCCACTTT. The chain recombines TRBV11-2 with TRBJ1-6; 8 nucleotides agree with TRBD1. CDR3 size: 15 residues. The germline V gene encodes CDR1 SGHAT and CDR2 FQNNGV. Trimming took 5 bases from V and 7 from J; bases not matched to a gene: 7.

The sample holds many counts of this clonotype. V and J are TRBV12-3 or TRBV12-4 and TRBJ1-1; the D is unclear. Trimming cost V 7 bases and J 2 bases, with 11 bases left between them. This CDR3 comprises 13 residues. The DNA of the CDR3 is TGTGCCAGCACCCCGACGGTCAACACTGAAGCTTTCTTT. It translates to CASTPTVNTEAFF.

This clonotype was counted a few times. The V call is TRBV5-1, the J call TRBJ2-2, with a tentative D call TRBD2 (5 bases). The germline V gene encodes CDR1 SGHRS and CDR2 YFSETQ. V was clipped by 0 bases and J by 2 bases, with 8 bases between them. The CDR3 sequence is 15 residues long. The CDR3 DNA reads TGCGCCAGCAGCTTGGGCGGGCTAAACACCGGGGAGCTGTTTTTT. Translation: CASSLGGLNTGELFF.

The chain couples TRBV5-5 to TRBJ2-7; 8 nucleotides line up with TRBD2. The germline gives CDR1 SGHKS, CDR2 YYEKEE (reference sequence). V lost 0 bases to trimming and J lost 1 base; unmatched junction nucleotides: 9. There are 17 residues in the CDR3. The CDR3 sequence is CASSLEARGGLSYEQYF. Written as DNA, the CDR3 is TGTGCCAGCAGCTTGGAAGCTCGCGGGGGGTTGTCCTACGAGCAGTACTTC. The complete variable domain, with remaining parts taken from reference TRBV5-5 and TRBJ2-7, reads DAGVTQSPTHLIKTRGQQVTLRCSPISGHKSVSWYQQVLGQGPQFIFQYYEKEERGRGNFPDRFSARQFPNYSSELNVNALLLGDSALYLCASSLEARGGLSYEQYFGPGTRLTVT.

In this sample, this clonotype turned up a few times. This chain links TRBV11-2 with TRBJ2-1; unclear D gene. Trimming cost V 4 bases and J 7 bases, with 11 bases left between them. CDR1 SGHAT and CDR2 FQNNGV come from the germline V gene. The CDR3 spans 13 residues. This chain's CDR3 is CASSSLRLNEQFF. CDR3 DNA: TGTGCCAGCAGCTCCCTGCGTCTGAATGAGCAGTTCTTC.

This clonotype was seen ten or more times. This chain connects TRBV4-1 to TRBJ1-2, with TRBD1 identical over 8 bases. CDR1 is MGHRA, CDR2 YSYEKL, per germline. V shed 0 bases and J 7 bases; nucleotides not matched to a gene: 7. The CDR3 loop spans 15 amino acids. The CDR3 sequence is CASSQEQDRVFGYTF. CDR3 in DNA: TGCGCCAGCAGCCAAGAGCAGGACAGGGTATTTGGCTACACCTTC.

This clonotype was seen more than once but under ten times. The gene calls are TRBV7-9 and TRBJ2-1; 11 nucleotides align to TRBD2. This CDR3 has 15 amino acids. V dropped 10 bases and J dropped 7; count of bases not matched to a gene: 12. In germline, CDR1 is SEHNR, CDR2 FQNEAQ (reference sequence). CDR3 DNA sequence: TGTGCCACCATCGCTAGCGGGGGGACCAGGAATGAGCAGTTCTTC. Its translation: CATIASGGTRNEQFF.

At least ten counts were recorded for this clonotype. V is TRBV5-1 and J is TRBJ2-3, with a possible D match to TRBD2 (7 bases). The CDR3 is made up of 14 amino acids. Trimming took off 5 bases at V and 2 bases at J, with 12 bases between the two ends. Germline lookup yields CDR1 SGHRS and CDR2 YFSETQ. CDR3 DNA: TGCGCCAGCAGATCGGGGGGCCTCACAGATACGCAGTATTTT. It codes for CASRSGGLTDTQYF.

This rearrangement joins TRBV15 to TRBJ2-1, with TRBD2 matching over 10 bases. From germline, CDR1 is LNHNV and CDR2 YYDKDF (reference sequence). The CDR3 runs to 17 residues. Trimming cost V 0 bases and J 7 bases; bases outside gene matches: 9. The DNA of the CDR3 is TGTGCCACCAGCAGAGATTGGGTAGCGGGAGGATCAAATGAGCAGTTCTTC. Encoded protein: CATSRDWVAGGSNEQFF.

CDR3 DNA sequence: TGTGCCAGCAGTGAAAGGGGGTCGGTGAGGGAGGTAGCCAAAAACATTCAGTACTTC. Encoded protein: CASSERGSVREVAKNIQYF. The V gene is TRBV6-1, the J gene TRBJ2-4; perhaps D is TRBD1 or TRBD2 (6 bases each). The CDR3 spans 19 residues. The germline V and J ends were trimmed by 2 bases and 0 bases, with 20 bases remaining between them. CDR1 is MNHNS, CDR2 SASEGT, per germline.